These 2 T cell receptor beta chains were sequenced from one sample in a study of blood T cell repertoires in COVID-19. Assay: immunoSEQ multiplex PCR; the TCRdb copy retains only in-frame clones and omits some. The data contain approximately 200,000 clones, roughly 83% of them seen just once; the ten biggest clones take up 7.4%. Material for sequencing was peripheral blood. These receptors originate from a woman aged 45-59 years with acute or convalescent COVID-19.

The V call is TRBV28, the J call TRBJ2-2; D possibly corresponds to TRBD2 (5 bases). CDR1 MDHEN and CDR2 SYDVKM come from the germline V gene. The CDR3 loop spans 15 amino acids. Trimming pared 8 bases from V and 0 bases from J, leaving 13 bases between. The CDR3 sequence is CASQIGGSNTGELFF. The CDR3 nucleotides are TGTGCCAGCCAAATCGGCGGGTCGAACACCGGGGAGCTGTTTTTT.

The chain uses TRBV2 and TRBJ2-5; 15 bases map to TRBD2. Germline V lookup: CDR1 SNHLY, CDR2 FYNNEI. V trimming: 6 bases; J trimming: 5 bases; junction bases outside the gene matches: 4. This CDR3 region has 15 residues. The CDR3 reads CASSGLAGGLETQYF. The CDR3 coding sequence is TGTGCCAGCAGCGGACTAGCGGGAGGGTTGGAGACCCAGTACTTC.